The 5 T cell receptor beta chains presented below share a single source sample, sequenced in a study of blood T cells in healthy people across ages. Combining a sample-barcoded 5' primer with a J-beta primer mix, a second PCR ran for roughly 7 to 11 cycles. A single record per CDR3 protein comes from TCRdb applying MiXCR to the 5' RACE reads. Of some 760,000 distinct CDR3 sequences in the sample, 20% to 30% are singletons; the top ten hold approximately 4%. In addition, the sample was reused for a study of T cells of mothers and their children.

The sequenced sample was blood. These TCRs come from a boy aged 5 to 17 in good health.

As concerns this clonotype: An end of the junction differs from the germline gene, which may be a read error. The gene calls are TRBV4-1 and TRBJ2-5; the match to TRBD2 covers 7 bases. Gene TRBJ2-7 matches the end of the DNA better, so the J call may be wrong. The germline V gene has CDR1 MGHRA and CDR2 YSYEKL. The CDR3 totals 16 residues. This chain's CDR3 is CASNQGKGVTGGEQYF. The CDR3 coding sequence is TGCGCCAGCAACCAAGGAAAAGGTGTTACGGGGGGCGAGCAGTACTTC.

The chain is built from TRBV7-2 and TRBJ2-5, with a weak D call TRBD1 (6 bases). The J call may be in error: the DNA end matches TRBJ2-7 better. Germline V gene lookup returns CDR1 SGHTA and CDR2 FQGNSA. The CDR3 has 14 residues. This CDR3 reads CASSFLAGDYEQYF. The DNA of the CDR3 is TGTGCCAGCAGCTTCCTCGCAGGGGATTACGAGCAGTACTTC.

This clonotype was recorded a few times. The CDR3 nucleotides read TGTGCCAGCAGCCAGAACAGGGGGTACCAAGAGACCCAGTACTTC. Translating it yields CASSQNRGYQETQYF. The chain employs TRBV7-2 and TRBJ2-5, with TRBD1 matching over 8 bases. Losses at the gene ends were 5 bases for V and 0 bases for J; bases not matched to a gene: 5. Per the germline V gene, CDR1 is SGHTA and CDR2 is FQGNSA. The length of the CDR3 is 15 residues.

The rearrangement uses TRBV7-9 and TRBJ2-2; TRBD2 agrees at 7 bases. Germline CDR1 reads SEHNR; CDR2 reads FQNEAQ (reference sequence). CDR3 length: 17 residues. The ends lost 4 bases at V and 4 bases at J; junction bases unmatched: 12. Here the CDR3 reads CASSSRPSGHRTGELFF. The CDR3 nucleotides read TGTGCCAGCAGCTCACGCCCTAGCGGACACCGCACCGGGGAGCTGTTTTTT.

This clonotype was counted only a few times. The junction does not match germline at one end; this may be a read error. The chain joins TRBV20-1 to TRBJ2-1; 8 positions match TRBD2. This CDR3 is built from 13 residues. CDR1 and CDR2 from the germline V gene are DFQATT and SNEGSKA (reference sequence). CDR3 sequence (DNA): TGCAGTGCCGTAGCGGGGAAGGGGGAGACCCGGTACTTC. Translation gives CSAVAGKGETRYF.